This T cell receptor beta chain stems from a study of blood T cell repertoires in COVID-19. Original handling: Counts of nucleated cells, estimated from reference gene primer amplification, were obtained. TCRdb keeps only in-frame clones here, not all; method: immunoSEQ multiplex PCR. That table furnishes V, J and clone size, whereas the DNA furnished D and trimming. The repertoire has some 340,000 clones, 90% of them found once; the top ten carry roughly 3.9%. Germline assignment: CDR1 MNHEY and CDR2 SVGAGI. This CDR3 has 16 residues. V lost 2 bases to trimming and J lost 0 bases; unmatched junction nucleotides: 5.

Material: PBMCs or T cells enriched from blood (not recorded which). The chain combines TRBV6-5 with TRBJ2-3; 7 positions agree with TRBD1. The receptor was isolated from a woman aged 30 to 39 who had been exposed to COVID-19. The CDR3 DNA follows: TGTGCCAGCAGTTACGGACAGGACCTTAGCACAGATACGCAGTATTTT. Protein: CASSYGQDLSTDTQYF.